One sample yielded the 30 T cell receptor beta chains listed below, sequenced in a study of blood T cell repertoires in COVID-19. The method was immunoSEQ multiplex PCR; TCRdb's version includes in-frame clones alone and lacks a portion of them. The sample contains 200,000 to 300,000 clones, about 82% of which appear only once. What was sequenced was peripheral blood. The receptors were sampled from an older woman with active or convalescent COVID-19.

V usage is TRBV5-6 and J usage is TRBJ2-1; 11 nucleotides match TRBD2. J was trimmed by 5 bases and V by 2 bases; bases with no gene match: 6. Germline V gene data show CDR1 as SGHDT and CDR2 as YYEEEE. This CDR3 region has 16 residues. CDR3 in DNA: TGTGCCAGCAGCTTTTTGGGACTAGCGGCAGACAATGAGCAGTTCTTC. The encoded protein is CASSFLGLAADNEQFF.

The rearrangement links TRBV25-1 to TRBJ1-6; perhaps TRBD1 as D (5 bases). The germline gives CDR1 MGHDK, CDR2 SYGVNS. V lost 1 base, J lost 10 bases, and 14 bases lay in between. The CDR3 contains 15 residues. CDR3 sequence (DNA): TGTGCCAGCAGTGAATCGTGGGGGGTGGTGTCACCCCTCCACTTT. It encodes CASSESWGVVSPLHF.

The CDR3: CASRYRGLGEQFF. CDR3 DNA: TGTGCCAGCAGATACAGGGGGCTGGGTGAGCAGTTCTTC. This chain joins TRBV6-6 and TRBJ2-1, with 9 nucleotides matching TRBD1. CDR3 length: 13 amino acids. The germline V gene encodes CDR1 MNHNY and CDR2 SVGAGI (reference sequence). Unmatched junction bases numbered 6, after V lost 6 bases and J lost 9 bases.

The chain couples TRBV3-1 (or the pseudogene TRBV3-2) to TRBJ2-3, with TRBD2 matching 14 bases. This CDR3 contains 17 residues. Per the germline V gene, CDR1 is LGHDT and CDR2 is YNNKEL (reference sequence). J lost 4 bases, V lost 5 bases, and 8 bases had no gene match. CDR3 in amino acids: CASSFPGLAGVPDTQYF. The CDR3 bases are TGTGCCAGCAGCTTCCCGGGACTAGCGGGAGTGCCAGATACGCAGTATTTT.

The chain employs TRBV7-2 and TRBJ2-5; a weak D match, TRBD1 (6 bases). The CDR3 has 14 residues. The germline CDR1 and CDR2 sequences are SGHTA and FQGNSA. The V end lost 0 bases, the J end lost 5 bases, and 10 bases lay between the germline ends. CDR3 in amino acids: CASSLAGAPETQYF. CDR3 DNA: TGTGCCAGCAGCTTAGCGGGGGCCCCTGAGACCCAGTACTTC.

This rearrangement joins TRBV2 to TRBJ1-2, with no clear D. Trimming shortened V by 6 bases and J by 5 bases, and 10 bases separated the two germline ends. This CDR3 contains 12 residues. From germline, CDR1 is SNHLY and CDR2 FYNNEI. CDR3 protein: CASRTGGYGYTF. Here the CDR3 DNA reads TGTGCCAGCAGGACGGGAGGGTATGGCTACACCTTC.

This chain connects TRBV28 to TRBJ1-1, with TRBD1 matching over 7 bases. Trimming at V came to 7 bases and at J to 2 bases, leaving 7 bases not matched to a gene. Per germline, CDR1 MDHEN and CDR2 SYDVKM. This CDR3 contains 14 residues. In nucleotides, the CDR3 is TGTGCCAGCACCCTGGACAGGTTTAACACTGAAGCTTTCTTT. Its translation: CASTLDRFNTEAFF.

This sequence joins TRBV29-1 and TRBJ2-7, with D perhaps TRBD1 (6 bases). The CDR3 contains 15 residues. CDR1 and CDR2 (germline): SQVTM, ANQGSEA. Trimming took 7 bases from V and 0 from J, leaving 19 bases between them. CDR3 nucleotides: TGCAGCGCCTACGCGACAGGTCCTAGCTCCTACGAGCAGTACTTC. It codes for CSAYATGPSSYEQYF.

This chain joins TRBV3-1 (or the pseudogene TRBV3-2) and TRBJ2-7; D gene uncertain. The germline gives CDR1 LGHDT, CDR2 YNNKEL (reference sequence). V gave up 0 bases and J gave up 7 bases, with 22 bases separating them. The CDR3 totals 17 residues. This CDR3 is CASSQESGRTKPIEQYF. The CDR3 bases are TGTGCCAGCAGCCAAGAGAGTGGTCGAACTAAGCCTATTGAGCAGTACTTC.

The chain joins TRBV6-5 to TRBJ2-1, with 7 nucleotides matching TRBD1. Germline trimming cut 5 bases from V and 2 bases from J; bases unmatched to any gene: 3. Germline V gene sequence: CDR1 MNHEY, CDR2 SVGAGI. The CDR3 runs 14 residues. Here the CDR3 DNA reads TGTGCCAGCAGTCGGGACAGAACCTACAATGAGCAGTTCTTC. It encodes CASSRDRTYNEQFF.

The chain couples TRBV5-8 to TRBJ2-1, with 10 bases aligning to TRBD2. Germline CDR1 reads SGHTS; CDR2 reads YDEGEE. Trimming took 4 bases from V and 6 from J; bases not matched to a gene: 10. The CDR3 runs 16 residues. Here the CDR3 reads CASSGLLAGVGNEQFF. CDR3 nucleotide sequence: TGTGCCAGCAGCGGCCTCCTAGCGGGAGTCGGCAATGAGCAGTTCTTC.

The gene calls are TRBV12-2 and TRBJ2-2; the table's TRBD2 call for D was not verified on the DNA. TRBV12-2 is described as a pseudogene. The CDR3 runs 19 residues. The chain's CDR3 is CASRSLLNPGEKNTGELFF. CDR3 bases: TGTGCAAGTCGCTCACTGCTTAATCCGGGAGAGAAGAACACCGGGGAGCTGTTTTTT.

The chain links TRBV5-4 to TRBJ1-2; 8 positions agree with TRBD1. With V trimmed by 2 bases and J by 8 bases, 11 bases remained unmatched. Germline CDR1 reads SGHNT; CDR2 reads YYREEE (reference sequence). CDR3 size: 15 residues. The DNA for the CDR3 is TGTGCCAGCAGCTTAGCAGGGGGCGCAACGGGGGGCTACACCTTC. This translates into CASSLAGGATGGYTF. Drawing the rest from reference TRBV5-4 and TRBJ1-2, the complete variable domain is ETGVTQSPTHLIKTRGQQVTLRCSSQSGHNTVSWYQQALGQGPQFIFQYYREEENGRGNFPPRFSGLQFPNYSSELNVNALELDDSALYLCASSLAGGATGGYTFGSGTRLTVV.

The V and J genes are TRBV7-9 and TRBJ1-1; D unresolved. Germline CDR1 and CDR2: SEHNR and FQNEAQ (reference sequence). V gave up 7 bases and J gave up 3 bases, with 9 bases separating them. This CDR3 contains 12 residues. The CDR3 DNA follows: TGTGCCAGCACCTCGGTTGACACTGAAGCTTTCTTT. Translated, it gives CASTSVDTEAFF. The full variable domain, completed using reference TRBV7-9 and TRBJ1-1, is DTGVSQNPRHKITKRGQNVTFRCDPISEHNRLYWYRQTLGQGPEFLTYFQNEAQLEKSRLLSDRFSAERPKGSFSTLEIQRTEQGDSAMYLCASTSVDTEAFFGQGTRLTVV.

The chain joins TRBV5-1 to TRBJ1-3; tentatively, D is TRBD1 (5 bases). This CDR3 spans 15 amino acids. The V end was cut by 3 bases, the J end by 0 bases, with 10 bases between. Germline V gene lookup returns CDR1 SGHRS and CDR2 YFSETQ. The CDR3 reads CASSSQAISGNTIYF. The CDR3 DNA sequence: TGCGCCAGCAGCTCACAGGCGATCTCTGGAAACACCATATATTTT.

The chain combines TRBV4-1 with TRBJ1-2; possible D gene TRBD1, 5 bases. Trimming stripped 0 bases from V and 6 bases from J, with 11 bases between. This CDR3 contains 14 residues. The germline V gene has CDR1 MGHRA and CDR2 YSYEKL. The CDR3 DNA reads TGCGCCAGCAGCCAAGAGAAGGGCAGGGATGGCTACACCTTC. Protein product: CASSQEKGRDGYTF.

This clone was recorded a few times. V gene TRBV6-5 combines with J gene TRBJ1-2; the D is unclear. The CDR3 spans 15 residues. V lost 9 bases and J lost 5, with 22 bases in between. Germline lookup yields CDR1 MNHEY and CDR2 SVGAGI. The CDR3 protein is CARETTRAPWYGYTF. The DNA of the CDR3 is TGTGCCAGAGAAACGACGAGGGCTCCTTGGTATGGCTACACCTTC.

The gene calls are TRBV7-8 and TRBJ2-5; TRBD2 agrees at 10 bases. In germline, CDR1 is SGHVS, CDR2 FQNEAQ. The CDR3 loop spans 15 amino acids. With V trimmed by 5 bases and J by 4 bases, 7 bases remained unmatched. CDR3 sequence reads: CASSRRTSGSETQYF. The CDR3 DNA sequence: TGTGCCAGCAGCCGAAGGACTAGCGGATCAGAGACCCAGTACTTC.

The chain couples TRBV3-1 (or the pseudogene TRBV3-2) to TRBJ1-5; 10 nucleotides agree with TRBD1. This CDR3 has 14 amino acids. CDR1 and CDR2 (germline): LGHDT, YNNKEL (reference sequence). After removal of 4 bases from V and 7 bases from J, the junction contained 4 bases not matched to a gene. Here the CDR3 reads CASSRGQGNQPQHF. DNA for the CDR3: TGTGCCAGCAGCCGGGGACAGGGGAACCAGCCCCAGCATTTT.

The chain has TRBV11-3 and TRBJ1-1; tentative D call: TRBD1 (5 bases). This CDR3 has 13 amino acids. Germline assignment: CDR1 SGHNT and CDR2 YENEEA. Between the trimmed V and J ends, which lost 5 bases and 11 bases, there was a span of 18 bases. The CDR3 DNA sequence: TGTGCCAGCAGCCTACTACTTGGACAACCTGCTTTCTTT. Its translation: CASSLLLGQPAFF.

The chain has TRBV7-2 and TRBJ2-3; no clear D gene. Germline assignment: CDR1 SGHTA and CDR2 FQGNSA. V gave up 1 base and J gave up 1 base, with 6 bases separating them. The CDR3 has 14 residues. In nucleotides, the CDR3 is TGTGCCAGCAGCTTAGGCCTAGGCACAGATACGCAGTATTTT. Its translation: CASSLGLGTDTQYF.

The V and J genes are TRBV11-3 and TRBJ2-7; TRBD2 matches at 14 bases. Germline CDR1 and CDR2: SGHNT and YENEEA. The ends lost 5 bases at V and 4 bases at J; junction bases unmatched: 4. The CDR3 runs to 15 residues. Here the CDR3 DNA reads TGTGCCAGCAGCCAGGGACTAGCGGGAGTTTACGAGCAGTACTTC. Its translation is CASSQGLAGVYEQYF.

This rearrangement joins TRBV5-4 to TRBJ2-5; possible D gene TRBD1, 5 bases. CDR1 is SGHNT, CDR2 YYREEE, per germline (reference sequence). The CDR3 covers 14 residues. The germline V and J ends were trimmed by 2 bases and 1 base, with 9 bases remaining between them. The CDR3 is CASSLSGIQETQYF. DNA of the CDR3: TGTGCCAGCAGCTTATCAGGGATCCAAGAGACCCAGTACTTC.

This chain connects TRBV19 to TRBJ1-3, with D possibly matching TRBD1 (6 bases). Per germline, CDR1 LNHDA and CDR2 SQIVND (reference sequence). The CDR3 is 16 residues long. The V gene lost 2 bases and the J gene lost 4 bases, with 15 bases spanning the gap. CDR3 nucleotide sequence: TGTGCCAGTAGTATACCACAGGGTTCGGGCGGAAACACCATATATTTT. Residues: CASSIPQGSGGNTIYF.

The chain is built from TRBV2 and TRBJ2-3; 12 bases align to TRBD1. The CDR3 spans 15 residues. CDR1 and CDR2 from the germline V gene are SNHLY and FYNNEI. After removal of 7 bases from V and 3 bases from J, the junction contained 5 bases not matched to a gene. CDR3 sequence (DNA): TGTGCCAGCATTTGGGACAGGGGGCGAACAGATACGCAGTATTTT. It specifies CASIWDRGRTDTQYF. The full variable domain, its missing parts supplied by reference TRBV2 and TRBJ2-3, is EPEVTQTPSHQVTQMGQEVILRCVPISNHLYFYWYRQILGQKVEFLVSFYNNEISEKSEIFDDQFSVERPDGSNFTLKIRSTKLEDSAMYFCASIWDRGRTDTQYFGPGTRLTVL.

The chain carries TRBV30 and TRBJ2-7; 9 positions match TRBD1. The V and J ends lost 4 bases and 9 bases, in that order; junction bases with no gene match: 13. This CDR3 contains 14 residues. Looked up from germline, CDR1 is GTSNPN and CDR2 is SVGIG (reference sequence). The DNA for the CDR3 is TGTGCCTGGACAAGTACAGGGGGCGGCCAGGTGCAGTACTTC. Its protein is CAWTSTGGGQVQYF.

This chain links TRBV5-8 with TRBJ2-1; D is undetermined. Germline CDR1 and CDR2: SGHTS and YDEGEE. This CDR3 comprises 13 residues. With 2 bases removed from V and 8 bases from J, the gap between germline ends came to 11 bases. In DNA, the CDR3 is TGTGCCAGCAGCTTCTCTTTCGGAGATGAGCAGTTCTTC. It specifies CASSFSFGDEQFF.

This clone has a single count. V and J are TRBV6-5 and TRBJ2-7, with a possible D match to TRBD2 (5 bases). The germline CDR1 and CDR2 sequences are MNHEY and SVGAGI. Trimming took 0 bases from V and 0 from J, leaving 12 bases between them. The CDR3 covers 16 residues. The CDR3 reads CASSYSGGKISYEQYF. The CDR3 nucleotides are TGTGCCAGCAGTTACTCTGGAGGCAAGATCTCCTACGAGCAGTACTTC.

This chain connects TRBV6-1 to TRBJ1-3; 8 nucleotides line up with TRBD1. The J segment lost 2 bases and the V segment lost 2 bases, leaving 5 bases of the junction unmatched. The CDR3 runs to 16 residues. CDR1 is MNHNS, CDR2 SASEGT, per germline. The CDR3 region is CASSESGRGPGNTIYF. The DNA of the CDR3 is TGTGCCAGCAGTGAATCAGGCAGGGGGCCTGGAAACACCATATATTTT.

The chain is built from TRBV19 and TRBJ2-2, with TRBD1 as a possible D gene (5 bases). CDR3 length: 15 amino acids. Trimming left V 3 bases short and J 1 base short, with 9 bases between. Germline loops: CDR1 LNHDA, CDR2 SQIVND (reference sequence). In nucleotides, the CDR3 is TGTGCCAGTAGTATGGGGCAGGGGAACACCGGGGAGCTGTTTTTT. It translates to CASSMGQGNTGELFF. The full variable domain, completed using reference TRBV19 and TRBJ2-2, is DGGITQSPKYLFRKEGQNVTLSCEQNLNHDAMYWYRQDPGQGLRLIYYSQIVNDFQKGDIAEGYSVSREKKESFPLTVTSAQKNPTAFYLCASSMGQGNTGELFFGEGSRLTVL.